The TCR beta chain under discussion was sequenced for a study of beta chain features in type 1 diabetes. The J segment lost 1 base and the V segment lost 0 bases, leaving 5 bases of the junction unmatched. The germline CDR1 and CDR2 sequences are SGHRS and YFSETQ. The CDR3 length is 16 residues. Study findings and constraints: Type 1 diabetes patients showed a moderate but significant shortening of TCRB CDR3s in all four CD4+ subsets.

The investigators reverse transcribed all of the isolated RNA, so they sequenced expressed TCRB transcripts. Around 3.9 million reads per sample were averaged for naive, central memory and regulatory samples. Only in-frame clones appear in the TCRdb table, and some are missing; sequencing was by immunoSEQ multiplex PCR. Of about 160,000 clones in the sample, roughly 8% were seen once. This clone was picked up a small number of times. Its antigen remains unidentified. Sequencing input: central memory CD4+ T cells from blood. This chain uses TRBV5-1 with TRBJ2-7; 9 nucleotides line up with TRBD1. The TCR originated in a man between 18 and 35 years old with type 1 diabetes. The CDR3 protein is CASSLARGTGSYEQYF. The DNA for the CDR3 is TGCGCCAGCAGCTTGGCCAGGGGGACAGGGTCCTACGAGCAGTACTTC.